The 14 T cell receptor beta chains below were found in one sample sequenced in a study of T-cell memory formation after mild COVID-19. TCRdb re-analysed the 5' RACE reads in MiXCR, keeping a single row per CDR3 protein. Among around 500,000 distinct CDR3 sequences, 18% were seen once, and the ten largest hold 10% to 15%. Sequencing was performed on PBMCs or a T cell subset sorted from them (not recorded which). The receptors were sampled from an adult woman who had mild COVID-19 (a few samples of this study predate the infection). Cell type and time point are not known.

CDR3 residues: CASSWEANYGYTF. The CDR3 region has the DNA TGTGCCAGCAGCTGGGAAGCTAACTATGGCTACACCTTC. The V call is TRBV5-4, the J call TRBJ1-2; D is uncertain. The CDR3 has 13 residues. Per germline, CDR1 SGHNT and CDR2 YYREEE (reference sequence). Trimming removed 3 bases from V and 0 bases from J, with 6 bases in between.

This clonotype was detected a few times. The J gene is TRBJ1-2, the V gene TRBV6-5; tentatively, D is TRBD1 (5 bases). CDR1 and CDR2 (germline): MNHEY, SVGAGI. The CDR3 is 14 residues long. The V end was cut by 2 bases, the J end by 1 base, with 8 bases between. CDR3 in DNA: TGTGCCAGCAGTTACGCGGGGGGTAACTATGGCTACACCTTC. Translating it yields CASSYAGGNYGYTF.

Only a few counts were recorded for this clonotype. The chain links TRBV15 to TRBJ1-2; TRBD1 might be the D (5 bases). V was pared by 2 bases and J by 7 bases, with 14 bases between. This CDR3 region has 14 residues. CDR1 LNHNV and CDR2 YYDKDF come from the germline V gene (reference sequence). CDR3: CATSRPDVGVGYTF. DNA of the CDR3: TGTGCCACCAGCAGACCTGACGTAGGGGTTGGCTACACCTTC.

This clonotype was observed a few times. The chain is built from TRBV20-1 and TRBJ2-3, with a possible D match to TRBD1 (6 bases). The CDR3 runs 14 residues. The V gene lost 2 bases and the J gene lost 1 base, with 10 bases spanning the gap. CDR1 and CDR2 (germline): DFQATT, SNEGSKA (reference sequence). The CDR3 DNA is TGCAGTGCTAGATCAGGGGCCCGCACAGATACGCAGTATTTT. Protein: CSARSGARTDTQYF.

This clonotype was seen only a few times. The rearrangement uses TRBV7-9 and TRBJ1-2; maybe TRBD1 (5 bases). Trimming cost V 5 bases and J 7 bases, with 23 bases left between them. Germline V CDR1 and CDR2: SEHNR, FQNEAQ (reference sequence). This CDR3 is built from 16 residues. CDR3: CASSPNMERPGGGYTF. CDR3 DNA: TGTGCCAGCAGCCCCAACATGGAAAGGCCTGGGGGTGGCTACACCTTC.

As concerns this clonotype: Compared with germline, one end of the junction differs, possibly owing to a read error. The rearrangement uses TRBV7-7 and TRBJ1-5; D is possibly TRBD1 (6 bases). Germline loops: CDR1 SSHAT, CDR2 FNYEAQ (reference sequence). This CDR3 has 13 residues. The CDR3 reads CASRVDSNQPQHF. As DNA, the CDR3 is TGTGCTAGCAGGGTGGACAGTAATCAGCCCCAGCATTTT.

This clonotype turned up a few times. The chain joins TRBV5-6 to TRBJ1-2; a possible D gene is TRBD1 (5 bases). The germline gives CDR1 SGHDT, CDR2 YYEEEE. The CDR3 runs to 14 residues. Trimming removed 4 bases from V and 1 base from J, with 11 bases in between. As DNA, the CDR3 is TGTGCCAGCAGCAGACAAGGGGTTAACTATGGCTACACCTTC. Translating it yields CASSRQGVNYGYTF.

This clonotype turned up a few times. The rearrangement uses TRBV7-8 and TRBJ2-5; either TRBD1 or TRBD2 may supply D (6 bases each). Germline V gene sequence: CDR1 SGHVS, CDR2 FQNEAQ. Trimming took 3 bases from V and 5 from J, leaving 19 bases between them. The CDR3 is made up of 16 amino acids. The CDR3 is CASSLGGGPLSETQYF. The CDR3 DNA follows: TGTGCCAGCAGCTTGGGTGGGGGGCCGTTGAGCGAGACCCAGTACTTC.

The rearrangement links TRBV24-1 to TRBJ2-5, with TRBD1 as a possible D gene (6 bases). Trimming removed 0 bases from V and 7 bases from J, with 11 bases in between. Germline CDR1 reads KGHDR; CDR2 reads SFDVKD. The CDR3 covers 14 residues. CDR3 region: CATSDLWEGGTQYF. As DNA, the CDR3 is TGTGCCACCAGTGATTTGTGGGAAGGGGGGACCCAGTACTTC.

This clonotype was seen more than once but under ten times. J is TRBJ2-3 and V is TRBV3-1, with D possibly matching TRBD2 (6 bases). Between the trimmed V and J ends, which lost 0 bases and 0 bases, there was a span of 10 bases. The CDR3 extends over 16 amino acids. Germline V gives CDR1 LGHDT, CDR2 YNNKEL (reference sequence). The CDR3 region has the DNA TGTGCCAGCAGCCAAGATGGCGGGGAGAGCACAGATACGCAGTATTTT. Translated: CASSQDGGESTDTQYF.

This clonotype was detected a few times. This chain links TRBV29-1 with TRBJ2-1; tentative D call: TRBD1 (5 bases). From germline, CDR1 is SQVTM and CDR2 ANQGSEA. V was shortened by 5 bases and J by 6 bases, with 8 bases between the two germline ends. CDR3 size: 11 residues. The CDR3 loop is CSVSGINEQFF. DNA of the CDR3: TGCAGCGTTTCAGGGATCAATGAGCAGTTCTTC.

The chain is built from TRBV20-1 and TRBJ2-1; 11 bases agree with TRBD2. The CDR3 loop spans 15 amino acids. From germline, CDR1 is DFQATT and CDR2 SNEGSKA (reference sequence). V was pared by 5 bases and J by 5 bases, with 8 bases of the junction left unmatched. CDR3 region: CSARPQLAGDNEQFF. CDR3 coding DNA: TGCAGTGCTCGCCCCCAACTAGCGGGAGACAATGAGCAGTTCTTC.

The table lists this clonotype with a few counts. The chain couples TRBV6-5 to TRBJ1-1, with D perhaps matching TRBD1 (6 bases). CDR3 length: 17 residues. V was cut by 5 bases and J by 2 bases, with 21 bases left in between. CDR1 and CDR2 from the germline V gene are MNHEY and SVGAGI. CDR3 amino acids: CASSRGMGRGGNTEAFF. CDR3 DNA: TGTGCCAGCAGTCGTGGTATGGGCAGGGGCGGAAACACTGAAGCTTTCTTT.

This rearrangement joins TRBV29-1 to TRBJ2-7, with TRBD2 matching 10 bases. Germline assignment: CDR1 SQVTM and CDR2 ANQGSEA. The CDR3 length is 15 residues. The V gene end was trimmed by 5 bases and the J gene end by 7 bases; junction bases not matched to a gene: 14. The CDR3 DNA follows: TGCAGCGTTTGTCTAGCGGGAGTCTATTGGCGGGAGCAGTACTTC. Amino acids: CSVCLAGVYWREQYF.